This TCR beta chain was sequenced for a study of blood T cell repertoires in COVID-19. Study-level information: Nucleic acid was either cDNA or gDNA, and it came from T cells, B-cell-depleted T cells, or PBMCs.

Per the original methods: Amplifying reference gene primers gave estimates of nucleated cell counts. TCRdb keeps only in-frame clones here, not all; method: immunoSEQ multiplex PCR. The D gene and trimming were derived from the DNA, and the V and J assignments and clone size from that table. Among around 280,000 clones listed, about 90% were seen once. The CDR3 consists of 14 residues. After removal of 1 base from V and 7 bases from J, the junction contained 4 bases not matched to a gene. CDR1 is MNHEY and CDR2 is SVGEGT in the germline V gene. The sample taken for sequencing was peripheral blood. This chain links TRBV6-2 or TRBV6-3 with TRBJ2-1; TRBD2 aligns across 7 bases. This receptor was taken from a woman between 50 and 59 years old who had recovered from COVID-19. The CDR3 loop is CASSYYSGRNEQFF. DNA for the CDR3: TGTGCCAGCAGTTACTATTCCGGGAGGAATGAGCAGTTCTTC.